Here is one T cell receptor (beta chain) with its context. The V end was cut by 2 bases, the J end by 2 bases, with 8 bases between. Germline assignment: CDR1 MNHNY and CDR2 SVGAGI (reference sequence). The CDR3 has 14 amino acids. This sample was included in a study of cytotoxic CD8 clonotypes in ibrutinib-treated CLL. In the study overall: The patients, some 12 relapsed/refractory and roughly 15 treatment-naive, included 17 who were IGHV unmutated. A mean of around 270,000 productive templates and about 88,000 productive rearrangements was obtained per sample.

TCRdb's table, derived via immunoSEQ multiplex PCR, lists solely in-frame clones and lacks some. The sample lists 150,000 or so clones, 70% to 85% occurring once. The source material was PBMCs, sampled after 24 months of ibrutinib treatment. This chain joins TRBV6-6 and TRBJ2-3; D unresolved. The source is a human donor with chronic lymphocytic leukemia. CDR3 DNA sequence: TGTGCCAGCAGTTACGGCAGCCCCACAGATACGCAGTATTTT. Protein product: CASSYGSPTDTQYF.